A single sample gave rise to the 23 T cell receptor beta chains below, sequenced in a study of cytomegalovirus exposure and HLA in healthy donors. Primers included in the PCR were 60 Vbeta and 13 Jbeta primers. Using immunoSEQ multiplex PCR, the repertoire was profiled, and TCRdb retains in-frame clones only, with some absent. The sample shows about 130,000 clones, 75% to 90% of them seen only once. Sequencing was done on a sample of PBMCs. The receptors stem from a man aged 35-49 years in good health and CMV-seronegative.

The rearrangement joins TRBV18 to TRBJ1-3; TRBD1 matches at 8 bases. The CDR3 is made up of 17 amino acids. V shed 2 bases and J 0 bases; nucleotides not matched to a gene: 6. Looked up from germline, CDR1 is KGHSH and CDR2 is LQKENI. This CDR3 reads CASSPWTGTFSGNTIYF. DNA for the CDR3: TGTGCCAGCTCACCATGGACAGGGACCTTCTCTGGAAACACCATATATTTT.

This chain links TRBV30 with TRBJ2-4, with D maybe TRBD2 (5 bases). This CDR3 spans 16 amino acids. The V end lost 2 bases, the J end lost 1 base, and 15 bases lay between the germline ends. Germline-derived CDR1 and CDR2 are GTSNPN and SVGIG (reference sequence). The CDR3 nucleotides are TGTGCCTGGAGTAGTAGGCGACCGGGGGCCAAAAACATTCAGTACTTC. Its translation: CAWSSRRPGAKNIQYF.

The gene calls are TRBV6-5 and TRBJ2-2, with 7 bases matching TRBD1. The germline gives CDR1 MNHEY, CDR2 SVGAGI. With V trimmed by 1 base and J by 3 bases, 5 bases remained unmatched. There are 16 residues in the CDR3. CDR3 sequence: CASSYYETGYTGELFF. The CDR3 region has the DNA TGTGCCAGCAGTTACTATGAGACAGGGTACACCGGGGAGCTGTTTTTT.

This clone was observed a few times. The V call is TRBV5-1, the J call TRBJ2-3, with 9 nucleotides matching TRBD1. The J segment lost 4 bases and the V segment lost 4 bases, leaving 7 bases of the junction unmatched. CDR1 and CDR2 (germline): SGHRS, YFSETQ. The CDR3 extends over 15 amino acids. CDR3 nucleotides: TGCGCCAGCAGCCACGGGACAGGGAGTCCAGATACGCAGTATTTT. Translated: CASSHGTGSPDTQYF.

The chain has TRBV5-1 and TRBJ2-3; 8 bases fit TRBD2. Germline CDR1 is SGHRS and CDR2 is YFSETQ. After removal of 1 base from V and 1 base from J, the junction contained 8 bases not matched to a gene. The CDR3 extends over 17 amino acids. CDR3 sequence: CASSLPLDSGGTDTQYF. Written as DNA, the CDR3 is TGCGCCAGCAGCTTGCCTCTGGATAGCGGGGGCACAGATACGCAGTATTTT.

The chain couples TRBV7-9 to TRBJ2-7; TRBD2 matches 8 bases. Germline V gene sequence: CDR1 SEHNR, CDR2 FQNEAQ (reference sequence). The CDR3 has 15 amino acids. V dropped 1 base and J dropped 2; count of bases not matched to a gene: 4. The CDR3: CASSLDGLAAYEQYF. In nucleotides, the CDR3 is TGTGCCAGCAGCTTAGATGGACTAGCCGCCTACGAGCAGTACTTC.

This chain links TRBV5-1 with TRBJ1-4, with TRBD1 identical over 7 bases. This CDR3 is built from 16 residues. CDR1 SGHRS and CDR2 YFSETQ come from the germline V gene. V lost 5 bases to trimming and J lost 0 bases; unmatched junction nucleotides: 7. The CDR3 DNA reads TGCGCCAGCAGACTACAGGGGACCGCAACTAATGAAAAACTGTTTTTT. Its protein is CASRLQGTATNEKLFF.

V usage is TRBV5-4 and J usage is TRBJ2-6; 7 bases are shared with TRBD1. The CDR3 runs 17 residues. The germline CDR1 and CDR2 sequences are SGHNT and YYREEE (reference sequence). The trim removed 4 bases at V and 0 bases at J, leaving 7 bases unmatched. The CDR3 nucleotides read TGTGCCAGCAGCGCCCGGGACAGCCACTCTGGGGCCAACGTCCTGACTTTC. Residues: CASSARDSHSGANVLTF.

This rearrangement joins TRBV27 to TRBJ2-5, with 7 bases fitting TRBD1. CDR1 is MNHEY and CDR2 is SMNVEV in the germline V gene (reference sequence). This CDR3 comprises 14 residues. Losses at the gene ends were 0 bases for V and 5 bases for J; bases not matched to a gene: 3. The CDR3 DNA is TGTGCCAGCAGTTTATCGGGCAGGGGGGAGACCCAGTACTTC. Its translation: CASSLSGRGETQYF.

The gene calls are TRBV28 and TRBJ1-2, with 11 bases identical to TRBD1. Germline CDR1 is MDHEN and CDR2 is SYDVKM. The J segment lost 0 bases and the V segment lost 5 bases, leaving 8 bases of the junction unmatched. The CDR3 consists of 17 residues. Here the CDR3 DNA reads TGTGCCAGCAGTGCCTTCGGGACAGGGGGAGCTAACTATGGCTACACCTTC. Amino acid sequence: CASSAFGTGGANYGYTF.

The chain employs TRBV2 and TRBJ1-4; the match to TRBD1 covers 7 bases. V shed 5 bases, J shed 8 bases, and the junction held 8 bases outside the gene matches. Germline loops: CDR1 SNHLY, CDR2 FYNNEI. This CDR3 is 14 amino acids long. DNA for the CDR3: TGTGCCAGCAGTATTTTAGGGGGCGGCGAAAAACTGTTTTTT. Translation: CASSILGGGEKLFF.

The gene calls are TRBV5-1 and TRBJ2-5; TRBD2 matches 11 bases. The germline gives CDR1 SGHRS, CDR2 YFSETQ. The CDR3 sequence is 15 residues long. After removal of 1 base from V and 5 bases from J, the junction contained 4 bases not matched to a gene. Written as DNA, the CDR3 is TGCGCCAGCAGCTTGACGACTAGCGGGAAGGAGACCCAGTACTTC. It encodes CASSLTTSGKETQYF.

V usage is TRBV28 and J usage is TRBJ2-3, with D tentatively TRBD2 (7 bases). The V end lost 6 bases, the J end lost 8 bases, and 15 bases lay between the germline ends. Germline V lookup: CDR1 MDHEN, CDR2 SYDVKM. The CDR3 runs to 13 residues. The CDR3 nucleotides are TGTGCCAGCAGACCAACAGGGAGGGGTACGCAGTATTTT. Amino acids: CASRPTGRGTQYF.

V is TRBV10-3 and J is TRBJ2-7; 8 nucleotides align to TRBD1. This CDR3 has 17 residues. CDR1 and CDR2 (germline): ENHRY, SYGVKD. Trimming cost V 4 bases and J 6 bases; bases outside gene matches: 17. The CDR3 DNA is TGTGCCATCAGTGGGCAGGGGGCCATGACCTACGACCTCGAGCAGTACTTC. Its translation is CAISGQGAMTYDLEQYF.

This clone was detected only once. The rearrangement uses TRBV30 and TRBJ1-2; D perhaps matches TRBD1 (5 bases). There are 15 residues in the CDR3. Trimming removed 5 bases at V and 6 bases at J, with 22 bases between. Germline assignment: CDR1 GTSNPN and CDR2 SVGIG (reference sequence). The CDR3 here is CAWVPNNPRQNGYTF. The CDR3, as DNA: TGTGCCTGGGTACCTAACAACCCACGACAGAATGGCTACACCTTC.

The V gene is TRBV7-2, the J gene TRBJ2-3, with a tentative D call TRBD1 (6 bases). The CDR3 extends over 12 amino acids. The germline V gene encodes CDR1 SGHTA and CDR2 FQGNSA. The V end was cut by 5 bases, the J end by 4 bases, with 7 bases between. The CDR3 reads CASSPGADTQYF. Here the CDR3 DNA reads TGTGCCAGCAGCCCAGGGGCAGATACGCAGTATTTT.

The rearrangement uses TRBV30 and TRBJ1-1; D uncertain. In germline, CDR1 is GTSNPN, CDR2 SVGIG (reference sequence). V shed 3 bases and J shed 5 bases, with 13 bases lying between them. The length of the CDR3 is 13 residues. CDR3 residues: CAWSRSGRTEAFF. Written as DNA, the CDR3 is TGTGCCTGGAGCCGGAGTGGGAGGACTGAAGCTTTCTTT.

The chain combines TRBV6-5 with TRBJ2-5; unclear D gene. The V end lost 7 bases, the J end lost 1 base, and 10 bases lay between the germline ends. Looked up from germline, CDR1 is MNHEY and CDR2 is SVGAGI. This CDR3 is built from 13 residues. The CDR3 DNA sequence: TGTGCCAGCACCCCAGATGGCCAAGAGACCCAGTACTTC. Its protein product is CASTPDGQETQYF.

This rearrangement joins TRBV18 to TRBJ2-1, with a possible D match to TRBD2 (6 bases). V lost 3 bases, J lost 1 base, and 19 bases lay in between. Germline lookup yields CDR1 KGHSH and CDR2 LQKENI. The CDR3 spans 18 residues. The CDR3 here is CASSPLDGGVLSYNEQFF. The CDR3 DNA is TGTGCCAGCTCACCTTTGGACGGAGGGGTGCTATCCTACAATGAGCAGTTCTTC. Complete variable domain (other parts from reference TRBV18 and TRBJ2-1): NAGVMQNPRHLVRRRGQEARLRCSPMKGHSHVYWYRQLPEEGLKFMVYLQKENIIDESGMPKERFSAEFPKEGPSILRIQQVVRGDSAAYFCASSPLDGGVLSYNEQFFGPGTRLTVL.

The chain has TRBV7-3 and TRBJ2-1, with 9 bases that match TRBD2. Germline loops: CDR1 SGHTA, CDR2 FQGTGA. J gave up 12 bases and V 5 bases, and 17 bases lay outside the gene matches. The CDR3 has 16 amino acids. In DNA, the CDR3 is TGTGCCAGCAGCCAAGAGGGGGGACTAGCCCCACGGCGGCAGTTCTTC. Translating gives CASSQEGGLAPRRQFF.

The chain uses TRBV28 and TRBJ2-2; maybe TRBD1 (6 bases). CDR3 length: 15 residues. Germline loops: CDR1 MDHEN, CDR2 SYDVKM. With 6 bases removed from V and 2 bases from J, the gap between germline ends came to 13 bases. The CDR3 DNA follows: TGTGCCAGCAGCACAGGGTCCCGAAACACCGGGGAGCTGTTTTTT. Protein product: CASSTGSRNTGELFF.

This chain uses TRBV2 with TRBJ2-7; 7 nucleotides line up with TRBD1. The germline CDR1 and CDR2 sequences are SNHLY and FYNNEI. CDR3 length equals 14 residues. The V segment lost 7 bases and the J segment 4 bases; nucleotides outside the gene matches: 10. The CDR3 region has the DNA TGTGCCAGCACCCTCCTGGACAGGATTTACGAGCAGTACTTC. The encoded protein is CASTLLDRIYEQYF.

This chain connects TRBV2 to TRBJ1-3; 9 nucleotides align to TRBD1. CDR1 and CDR2 from the germline V gene are SNHLY and FYNNEI. With V trimmed by 4 bases and J by 3 bases, 4 bases remained unmatched. The CDR3 contains 15 residues. Here the CDR3 reads CASSVQGAYGNTIYF. The CDR3 region has the DNA TGTGCCAGCAGTGTACAGGGGGCATATGGAAACACCATATATTTT.